The entry below describes one TCR beta chain. Germline loops: CDR1 LNHDA, CDR2 SQIVND (reference sequence). V gave up 1 base and J gave up 4 bases; unmatched junction bases: 1. The CDR3 contains 14 residues. Clones were sequenced by immunoSEQ multiplex PCR, and TCRdb holds only the in-frame ones, with some missing. Of about 250,000 clones listed, roughly 85% are singletons. This sample was included in a study of blood T cell repertoires in COVID-19. Study details: The study drew acute and convalescent COVID-19 samples from the United States, Italy and Spain. PBMCs, B-cell-depleted T cells, or T cells were the source of the cDNA or gDNA that made up the material.

Sequencing was performed on peripheral blood. The clonotype comes from a woman in her 30s with active or convalescent COVID-19. The chain uses TRBV19 and TRBJ2-3, with 8 bases lining up with TRBD2. CDR3 loop: CASSIAGGADTQYF. As DNA, the CDR3 is TGTGCCAGTAGTATAGCGGGGGGGGCAGATACGCAGTATTTT.